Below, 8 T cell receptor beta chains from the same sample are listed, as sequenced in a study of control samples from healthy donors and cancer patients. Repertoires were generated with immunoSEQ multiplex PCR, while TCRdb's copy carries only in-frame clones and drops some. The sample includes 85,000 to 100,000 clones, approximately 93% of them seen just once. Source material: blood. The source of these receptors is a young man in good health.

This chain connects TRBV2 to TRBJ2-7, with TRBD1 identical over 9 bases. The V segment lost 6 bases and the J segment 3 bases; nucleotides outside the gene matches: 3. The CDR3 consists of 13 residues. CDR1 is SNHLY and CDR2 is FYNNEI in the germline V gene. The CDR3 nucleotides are TGTGCCAGCAGGGGGACAGGGTTCTACGAGCAGTACTTC. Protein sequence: CASRGTGFYEQYF.

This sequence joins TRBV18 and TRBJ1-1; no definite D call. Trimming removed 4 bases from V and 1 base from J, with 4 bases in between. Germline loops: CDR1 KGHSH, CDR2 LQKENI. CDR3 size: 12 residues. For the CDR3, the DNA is TGTGCCAGCTCACGACAGAACACTGAAGCTTTCTTT. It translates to CASSRQNTEAFF.

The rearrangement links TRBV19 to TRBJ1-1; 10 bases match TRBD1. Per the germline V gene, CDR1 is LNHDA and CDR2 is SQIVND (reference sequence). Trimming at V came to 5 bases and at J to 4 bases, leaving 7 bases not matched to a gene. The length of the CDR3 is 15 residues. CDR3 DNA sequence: TGTGCCAGTAGTCCTCGACAGGGGGCGACCACTGAAGCTTTCTTT. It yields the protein CASSPRQGATTEAFF.

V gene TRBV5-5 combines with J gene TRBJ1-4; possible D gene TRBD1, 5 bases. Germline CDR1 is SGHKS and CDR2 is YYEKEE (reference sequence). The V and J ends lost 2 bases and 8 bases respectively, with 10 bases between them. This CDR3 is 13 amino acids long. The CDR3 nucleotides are TGTGCCAGCAGCTTCTCAGGGTACGAAAAACTGTTTTTT. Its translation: CASSFSGYEKLFF.

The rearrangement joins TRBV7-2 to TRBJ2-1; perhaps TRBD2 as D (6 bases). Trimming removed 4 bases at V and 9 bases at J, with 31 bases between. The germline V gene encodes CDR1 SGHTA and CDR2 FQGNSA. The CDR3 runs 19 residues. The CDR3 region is CASSSLRGSGNLPVGEQFF. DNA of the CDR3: TGTGCCAGCAGCTCATTGAGGGGTAGCGGAAACCTCCCGGTAGGTGAGCAGTTCTTC.

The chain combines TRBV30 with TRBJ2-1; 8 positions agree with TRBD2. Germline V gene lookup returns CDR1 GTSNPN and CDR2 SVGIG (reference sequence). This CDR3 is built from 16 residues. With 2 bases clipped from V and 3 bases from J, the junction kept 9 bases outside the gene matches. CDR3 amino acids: CAWSPTLAGDYNEQFF. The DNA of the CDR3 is TGTGCCTGGAGTCCCACCCTAGCGGGCGACTACAATGAGCAGTTCTTC.

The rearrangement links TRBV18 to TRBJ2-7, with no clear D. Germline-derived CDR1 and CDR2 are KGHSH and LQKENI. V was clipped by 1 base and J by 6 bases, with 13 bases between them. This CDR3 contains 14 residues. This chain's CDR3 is CASSPRHLSGEQYF. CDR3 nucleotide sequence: TGTGCCAGCTCACCACGGCACCTATCGGGCGAGCAGTACTTC.

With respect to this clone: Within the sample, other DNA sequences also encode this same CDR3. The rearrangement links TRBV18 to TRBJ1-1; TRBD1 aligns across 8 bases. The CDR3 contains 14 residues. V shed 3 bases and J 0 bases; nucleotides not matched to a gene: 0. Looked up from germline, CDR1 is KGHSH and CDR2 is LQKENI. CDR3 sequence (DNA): TGTGCCAGCTCACCGGACAGGGTGAACACTGAAGCTTTCTTT. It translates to CASSPDRVNTEAFF.